This T cell receptor beta chain was obtained from a study of T cells in Graves' hyperthyroidism and ophthalmopathy. Findings of the study overall: Stable hyperthyroidism was told apart from ophthalmopathy by a model built on 13 V-J features. Model predictions of ophthalmopathy came a median roughly 6.7 months before onset. Appearing also in blood were most of the thyroid clonotypes expanded above 0.001.

This CDR3 has 15 amino acids. Germline V gene sequence: CDR1 LNHNV, CDR2 YYDKDF (reference sequence). Germline trimming cut 0 bases from V and 5 bases from J; bases unmatched to any gene: 7. Concerning this clonotype: The antigen is not known.

Amplification of TCR beta CDR3 regions was performed using RNA transcripts as template. During a first-round RT-PCR of the TCR CDR3, the HTBI primer set was used. TCRdb re-called the multiplex PCR reads with MiXCR, one entry per CDR3 protein. Of approximately 610,000 distinct CDR3 sequences listed, about 15% are singletons. This sequence was found in a woman aged 35 to 49 with Graves' ophthalmopathy. This rearrangement joins TRBV15 to TRBJ2-7; 7 positions agree with TRBD1. Sequencing was carried out using blood. The CDR3 DNA is TGTGCCACCAGCAGAGATCTGGGGACAGCCAACGAGCAGTACTTC. It is translated as CATSRDLGTANEQYF. The full variable domain, rest sourced from reference TRBV15 and TRBJ2-7, is DAMVIQNPRYQVTQFGKPVTLSCSQTLNHNVMYWYQQKSSQAPKLLFHYYDKDFNNEADTPDNFQSRRPNTSFCFLDIRSPGLGDTAMYLCATSRDLGTANEQYFGPGTRLTVT.